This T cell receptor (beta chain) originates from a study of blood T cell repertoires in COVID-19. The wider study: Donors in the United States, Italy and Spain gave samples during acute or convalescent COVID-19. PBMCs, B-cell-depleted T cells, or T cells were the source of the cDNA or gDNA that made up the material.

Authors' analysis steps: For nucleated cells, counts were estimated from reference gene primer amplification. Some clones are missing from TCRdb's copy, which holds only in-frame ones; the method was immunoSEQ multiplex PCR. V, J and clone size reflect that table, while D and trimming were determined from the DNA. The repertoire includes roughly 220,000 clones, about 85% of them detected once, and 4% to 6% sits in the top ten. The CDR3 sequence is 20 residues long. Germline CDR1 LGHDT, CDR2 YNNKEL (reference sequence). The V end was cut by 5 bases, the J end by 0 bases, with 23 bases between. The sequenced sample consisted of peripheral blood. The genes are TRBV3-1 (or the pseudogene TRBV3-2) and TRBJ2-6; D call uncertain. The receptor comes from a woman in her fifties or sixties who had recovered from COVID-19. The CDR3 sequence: CASSSTRRTSRSSGANVLTF. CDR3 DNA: TGTGCCAGCAGCTCAACGCGGCGAACAAGTAGAAGCTCTGGGGCCAACGTCCTGACTTTC.